This T cell receptor beta chain was sequenced for a study of response to subunit inactivated influenza vaccine (dated by TCRdb to the late 2010s). Describing the broader study: The study used deep quantitative T cell receptor repertoire profiling to track responses to a trivalent subunit inactivated influenza vaccine.

Library prep was done by RT-PCR. Sequenced using an Illumina HiSeq 2500. Clones were called with MiXCR by TCRdb after fastp trimmed the public reads at Q25, and only in-frame beta chains were retained. Here each entry gathers all rows of one CDR3 protein and keeps the most common genes and DNA. In this sample the table shows about 780,000 distinct CDR3 sequences, around a sixth of which occur a single time. About a tenth of the sample belongs to the ten largest clones. This clonotype has just a few counts. Its antigen is unknown. No much larger clone exists at a distance of one base, and base qualities are not known. Here is what the overall study found, with its caveats: According to the authors, only a limited number of new T cells may be recruited by each seasonal influenza vaccination.

Between the V and J ends, shortened by 8 bases and 2 bases respectively, the junction contains 18 bases. For CDR1 and CDR2, the germline V gene lists MNHNS and SASEGT. Taken from cysteine to phenylalanine, the CDR3 has 15 residues. Only CDR3 DNA is held: 45 bases, read in frame from base 1. Material: PBMCs from blood, obtained roughly 5 days after vaccination. This sequence uses TRBV6-1 and TRBJ1-2; TRBD1 could be the D gene, as 6 bases match. The receptor was isolated from a man aged 50-59 years who received an inactivated influenza vaccine. Donor details come from another sample of the same person, matched by shared clones. Here the CDR3 is given as CASVRDNIMNYGYTF. The base sequence is TGTGCCAGCGTCCGGGACAATATAATGAACTATGGCTACACCTTC.